These 16 T cell receptor beta chains share one sample of origin, sequenced in a study of T cell responses to AZD1222 COVID-19 vaccine. Here immunoSEQ multiplex PCR was the method, and the copy in TCRdb shows in-frame clones only, minus some. The table records about 190,000 clones, approximately 91% of them present only once. Source: peripheral blood, taken on day 0 of AZD1222 vaccination. All receptors derive from an adult in good health.

This chain joins TRBV28 and TRBJ2-6, with D unclear. V lost 1 base to trimming and J lost 1 base, with 8 bases between them. Germline CDR1 MDHEN, CDR2 SYDVKM. This CDR3 contains 16 residues. The DNA of the CDR3 is TGTGCCAGCAGTTTATTGGTCGATTCTGGGGCCAACGTCCTGACTTTC. Its translation is CASSLLVDSGANVLTF.

The CDR3, as DNA: TGTGCCACCAGCAGAGATCTAGGGTACGGTAATGAAAAACTGTTTTTT. Its translation is CATSRDLGYGNEKLFF. The chain combines TRBV15 with TRBJ1-4, with D unclear. The CDR3 extends over 16 amino acids. V lost 0 bases and J 4 bases, leaving 12 bases between the germline ends. Germline V gene data show CDR1 as LNHNV and CDR2 as YYDKDF (reference sequence). The full variable domain, rest sourced from reference TRBV15 and TRBJ1-4, is DAMVIQNPRYQVTQFGKPVTLSCSQTLNHNVMYWYQQKSSQAPKLLFHYYDKDFNNEADTPDNFQSRRPNTSFCFLDIRSPGLGDTAMYLCATSRDLGYGNEKLFFGSGTQLSVL.

The CDR3 coding sequence is TGTGCCAGCAGCGGAAACAGCGACAATGAAAAACTGTTTTTT. Encoded protein: CASSGNSDNEKLFF. The chain has TRBV9 and TRBJ1-4; D is undetermined. Germline V gene sequence: CDR1 SGDLS, CDR2 YYNGEE. The ends were cut back, 3 bases at V and 5 bases at J, with 11 bases in the middle. The CDR3 has 14 amino acids.

This chain links TRBV5-1 with TRBJ2-6; D gene uncertain. CDR3 length equals 16 residues. Trimming stripped 0 bases from V and 4 bases from J, with 11 bases between. Germline V lookup: CDR1 SGHRS, CDR2 YFSETQ. The DNA of the CDR3 is TGCGCCAGCAGCTTGGGGACCCCCGGGGGGGCCAACGTCCTGACTTTC. As protein: CASSLGTPGGANVLTF.

This chain connects TRBV19 to TRBJ1-6; possibly TRBD1 for D (5 bases). V lost 6 bases to trimming and J lost 5 bases, with 14 bases between them. CDR1 and CDR2 (germline): LNHDA, SQIVND (reference sequence). CDR3 size: 15 residues. CDR3 loop: CASRPRQIHNSPLHF. As DNA, the CDR3 is TGTGCCAGTAGACCAAGACAGATACATAATTCACCCCTCCACTTT.

The genes are TRBV10-3 and TRBJ2-7, with 13 positions matching TRBD2. With V trimmed by 4 bases and J by 1 base, 4 bases remained unmatched. Germline-derived CDR1 and CDR2 are ENHRY and SYGVKD. The CDR3 is made up of 16 amino acids. The CDR3, as DNA: TGTGCCATCAGTGGGACTAGCGGGAGTACTTCCTACGAGCAGTACTTC. It is translated as CAISGTSGSTSYEQYF.

The V and J genes are TRBV4-2 and TRBJ1-2, with 7 bases aligning to TRBD1. Germline assignment: CDR1 LGHNA and CDR2 YNFKEQ. The CDR3 is 14 residues long. V gave up 0 bases and J gave up 5 bases; unmatched junction bases: 3. The CDR3 sequence is CASSQDRGSYGYTF. The CDR3 DNA reads TGTGCCAGCAGCCAAGACAGGGGGTCGTATGGCTACACCTTC.

The chain joins TRBV9 to TRBJ1-6; TRBD1 matches at 7 bases. Germline V gives CDR1 SGDLS, CDR2 YYNGEE. There are 16 residues in the CDR3. J lost 5 bases, V lost 2 bases, and 7 bases had no gene match. This chain's CDR3 is CASSVSTGLNNSPLHF. CDR3 nucleotide sequence: TGTGCCAGCAGCGTCTCGACAGGGTTGAATAATTCACCCCTCCACTTT.

Concerning this clone itself: Other nucleotide sequences from this sample produce the same CDR3. The chain couples TRBV2 to TRBJ2-7; D unclear. The CDR3 has 12 amino acids. CDR1 SNHLY and CDR2 FYNNEI come from the germline V gene. The V end lost 4 bases, the J end lost 1 base, and 5 bases lay between the germline ends. The CDR3 coding sequence is TGTGCCAGCAGTGTACAGTCCTACGAGCAGTACTTC. This sequence encodes CASSVQSYEQYF.

The chain is built from TRBV3-1 (or the pseudogene TRBV3-2) and TRBJ2-3; D not resolved. This CDR3 contains 13 residues. Germline assignment: CDR1 LGHDT and CDR2 YNNKEL (reference sequence). Trimming took 4 bases from V and 6 from J, leaving 11 bases between them. The CDR3 here is CASSPYEWDTQYF. The CDR3 DNA sequence: TGTGCCAGCAGCCCGTATGAGTGGGATACGCAGTATTTT.

This chain links TRBV14 with TRBJ2-7; 11 nucleotides align to TRBD2. The CDR3 is 17 amino acids. Per the germline V gene, CDR1 is SGHDN and CDR2 is FVKESK. With 4 bases clipped from V and 4 bases from J, the junction kept 12 bases outside the gene matches. The CDR3 nucleotides read TGTGCCAGCAGCCCGAGACTAGCGGGATGGGGGACGTACGAGCAGTACTTC. Translation: CASSPRLAGWGTYEQYF.

The chain has TRBV12-3 or TRBV12-4 and TRBJ2-7; D is undetermined. V lost 5 bases to trimming and J lost 1 base, with 9 bases between them. This CDR3 is built from 13 residues. CDR3 coding DNA: TGTGCCAGCAGTCCTGGAAGATCCTACGAGCAGTACTTC. Translating gives CASSPGRSYEQYF.

This sequence joins TRBV19 and TRBJ1-4, with D perhaps TRBD1 (6 bases). The CDR3 extends over 15 amino acids. The V gene lost 5 bases and the J gene lost 7 bases, with 17 bases spanning the gap. Germline V gene data show CDR1 as LNHDA and CDR2 as SQIVND (reference sequence). The DNA of the CDR3 is TGTGCCAGTAGTTCTTCAGGGGCTCGAGGTGAAAAACTGTTTTTT. Translated: CASSSSGARGEKLFF.

This chain uses TRBV12-3 or TRBV12-4 with TRBJ1-5; weak D call: TRBD1 (6 bases). V lost 5 bases and J lost 10, with 9 bases in between. The CDR3 is 11 amino acids. CDR3 nucleotide sequence: TGTGCCAGCAGTCTAGGGGGTCCCCAGCATTTT. It is translated as CASSLGGPQHF.

This clone was seen once. V usage is TRBV28 and J usage is TRBJ2-7; D not resolved. Germline assignment: CDR1 MDHEN and CDR2 SYDVKM. This CDR3 region has 15 residues. V was cut by 6 bases and J by 3 bases, with 18 bases left in between. This chain's CDR3 is CASRPWALGSYEQYF. Here the CDR3 DNA reads TGTGCCAGCAGGCCCTGGGCCCTCGGAAGCTACGAGCAGTACTTC.

The chain has TRBV10-3 and TRBJ2-7; no definite D call. The CDR3 length is 11 residues. V was clipped by 4 bases and J by 3 bases, with 4 bases between them. Germline V gene sequence: CDR1 ENHRY, CDR2 SYGVKD. CDR3 DNA: TGTGCCATCAGTGGGGACTACGAGCAGTACTTC. This translates into CAISGDYEQYF.